This TCR beta chain stems from a study of blood T cells in healthy people across ages (dated by TCRdb to 2014 to 2015). For context, the study as a whole: In model experiments, template switching captured about one uniquely barcoded TCR beta cDNA molecule for every two T cells. Using deep sequencing normalized with unique cDNA molecular identifiers, the study measured how TCR beta repertoire diversity changes with age. Using the same blood draw, the study looked at two additional independent replicas of 1 million unique cDNA reads for two donors, one aged 18 to 30 and the other aged 80 or older. The donors were split into four age groups: young (average 16 years), middle-aged (roughly 39), aged (approximately 59) and long-lived (more than 80). To avoid experimental bias, donors of different ages were spread randomly across the sequencing lanes.

Results the study describes overall, beyond this receptor: There was a strong correlation between observed TCR beta diversity and the percentage of naive T cells measured by flow cytometry. Bulk unsorted PBMC profiling prevented conclusive comparison of naive and antigen-experienced compartments. As age increased, observed TCR beta diversity per million T cells dropped in a roughly linear way, and a significant reduction was already evident by age around 41. Estimates of total diversity based on one million sequenced T cells were considered lower bounds and underestimates. Because the CMV infection status of the donors was unknown, age-related changes in expanded clonotypes may potentially have been confounded. Compared with the aged group, the long-lived group had more naive CD4+ T cells, fewer expanded clones and increased TCR diversity, suggesting age selection.

The CDR3 numbers 15 residues from cysteine through phenylalanine. Of the read, only the CDR3 DNA is kept; its 45 bases are in frame from base 1. Taken from the germline V gene, the CDR1 and CDR2 loops are ENHRY and SYGVKD. The donors were a few dozen Caucasian individuals from Russia, aged roughly 6 to 100 years, who were systemically healthy. Each donor gave about 9.2 milliliters of peripheral blood, drawn into EDTA-treated Vacutainer tubes. Ficoll-Paque density-gradient centrifugation was used to isolate PBMCs, with at least 6 million per sample. Total RNA was extracted from PBMCs with Trizol reagent, with at least 6 micrograms obtained per sample. Naive CD45RAhigh/CD27high T cell percentages were measured by flow cytometry on a PBMC aliquot from every donor. As to this clonotype: The clone's antigen remains unknown. An end of the junction differs from the germline gene, which may be a read error.

Receptors were amplified or captured by 5' RACE. The sequencing machine was an Illumina HiSeq 2500. The second PCR ran for about 6 to 11 cycles and used a J-beta primer mix along with a sample-barcoded 5' primer. A unique molecular identifier was introduced onto each TCR beta cDNA molecule by a template-switch 5' adaptor carrying 12 random nucleotides. Each sample yielded at least 2.5 million CDR3-containing paired-end reads. The Mint cDNA synthesis kit, primed by a TRBC-specific oligonucleotide, was used to synthesize first-strand cDNA from all RNA. All cDNA was treated with uracil-DNA glycosylase and then went through a first 18-cycle PCR with the universal primers M1SS and BC2_uni_R. The source study handled its data this way. Each sample was normalized by randomly selecting 1 million high-quality reads, each carrying a distinct molecular identifier. Reads sharing molecular identifiers were discarded rather than binned into consensus sequences. MiTCR, with a Q25 quality threshold and the strictest error-elimination algorithm, was used for CDR3 identification, clonotype clustering and error correction. A nonparametric unseen species model with Euler transformation was used to estimate lower-bound total TCR beta diversity. TCRdb trimmed public reads at Q25 via fastp, called clones via MiXCR and kept in-frame beta chains. Rows with one shared CDR3 protein collapse into an entry with the most common genes and DNA. These V and J calls are TCRdb output, not the study's own analysis. Here the sample has roughly 1.6 million distinct CDR3 sequences; roughly 32% occur a single time. The ten biggest clones cover 11% of the sample.

Sequencing used blood. The sequence was collected from a woman in her thirties in good health. The V and J segments used are TRBV10-3 and TRBJ2-2, with a weak D call of TRBD2 (6 bases match). The DNA sequence is as follows: TGTGCCATCAGTGAGTCGCGGGGTGACACCGGGGAGCTGATTTTT. It is translated as CAISESRGDTGELIF.